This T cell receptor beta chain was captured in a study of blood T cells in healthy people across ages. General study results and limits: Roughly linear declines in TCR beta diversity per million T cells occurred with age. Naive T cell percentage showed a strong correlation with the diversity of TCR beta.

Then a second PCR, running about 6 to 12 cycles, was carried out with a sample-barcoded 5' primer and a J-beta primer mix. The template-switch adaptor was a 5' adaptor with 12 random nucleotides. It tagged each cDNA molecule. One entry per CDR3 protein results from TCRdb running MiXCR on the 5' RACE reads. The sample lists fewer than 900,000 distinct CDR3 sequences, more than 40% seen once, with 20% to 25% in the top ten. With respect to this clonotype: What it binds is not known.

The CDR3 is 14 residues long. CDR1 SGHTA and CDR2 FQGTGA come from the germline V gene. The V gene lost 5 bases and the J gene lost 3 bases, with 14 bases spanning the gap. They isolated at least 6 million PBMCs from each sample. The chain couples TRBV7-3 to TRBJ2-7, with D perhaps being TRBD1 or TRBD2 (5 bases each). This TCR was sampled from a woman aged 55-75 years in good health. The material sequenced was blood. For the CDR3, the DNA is TGTGCCAGCAGCGCCCAGCCAGGGAGCTACGAGCAGTACTTC. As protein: CASSAQPGSYEQYF.